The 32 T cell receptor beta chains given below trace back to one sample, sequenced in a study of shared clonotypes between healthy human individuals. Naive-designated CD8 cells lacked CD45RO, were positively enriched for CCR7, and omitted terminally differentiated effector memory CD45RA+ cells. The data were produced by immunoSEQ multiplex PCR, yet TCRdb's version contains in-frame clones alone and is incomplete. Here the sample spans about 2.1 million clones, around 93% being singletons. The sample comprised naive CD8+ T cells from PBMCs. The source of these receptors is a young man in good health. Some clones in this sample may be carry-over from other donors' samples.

CDR3 sequence reads: CASKRNGGETQYF. The CDR3 bases are TGTGCCAGCAAGAGAAACGGTGGAGAGACCCAGTACTTC. The genes are TRBV28 and TRBJ2-5, with no clear D. V lost 7 bases to trimming and J lost 4 bases, with 13 bases between them. The CDR3 has 13 amino acids. CDR1 is MDHEN and CDR2 is SYDVKM in the germline V gene.

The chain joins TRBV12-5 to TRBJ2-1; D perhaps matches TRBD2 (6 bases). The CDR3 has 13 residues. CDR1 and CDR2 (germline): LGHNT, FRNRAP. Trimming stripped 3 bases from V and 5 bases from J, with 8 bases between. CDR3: CASGLGGNNEQFF. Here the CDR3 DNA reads TGTGCTAGTGGTTTAGGCGGGAACAATGAGCAGTTCTTC.

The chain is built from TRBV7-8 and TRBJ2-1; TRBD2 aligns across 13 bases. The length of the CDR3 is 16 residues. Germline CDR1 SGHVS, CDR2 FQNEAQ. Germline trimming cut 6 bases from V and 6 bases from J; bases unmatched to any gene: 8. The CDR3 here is CASSLLAGGGVNEQFF. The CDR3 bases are TGTGCCAGCAGTTTACTAGCGGGAGGGGGGGTCAATGAGCAGTTCTTC. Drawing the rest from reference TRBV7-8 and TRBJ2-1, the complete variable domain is GAGVSQSPRYKVAKRGQDVALRCDPISGHVSLFWYQQALGQGPEFLTYFQNEAQLDKSGLPSDRFFAERPEGSVSTLKIQRTQQEDSAVYLCASSLLAGGGVNEQFFGPGTRLTVL.

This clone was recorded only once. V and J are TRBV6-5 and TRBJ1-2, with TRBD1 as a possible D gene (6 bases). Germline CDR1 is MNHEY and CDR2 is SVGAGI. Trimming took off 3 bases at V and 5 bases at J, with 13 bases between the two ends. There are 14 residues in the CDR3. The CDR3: CASSYLITGYGYTF. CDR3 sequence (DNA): TGTGCCAGCAGTTATCTGATTACAGGGTATGGCTACACCTTC.

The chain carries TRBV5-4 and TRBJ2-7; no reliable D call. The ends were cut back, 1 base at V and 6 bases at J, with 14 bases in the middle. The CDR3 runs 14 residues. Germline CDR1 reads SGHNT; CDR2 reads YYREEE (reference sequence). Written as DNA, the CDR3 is TGTGCCAGCAGCTTGTTGCCAGAACGGAGCGAGCAGTACTTC. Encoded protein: CASSLLPERSEQYF. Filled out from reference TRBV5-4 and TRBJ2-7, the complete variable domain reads ETGVTQSPTHLIKTRGQQVTLRCSSQSGHNTVSWYQQALGQGPQFIFQYYREEENGRGNFPPRFSGLQFPNYSSELNVNALELDDSALYLCASSLLPERSEQYFGPGTRLTVT.

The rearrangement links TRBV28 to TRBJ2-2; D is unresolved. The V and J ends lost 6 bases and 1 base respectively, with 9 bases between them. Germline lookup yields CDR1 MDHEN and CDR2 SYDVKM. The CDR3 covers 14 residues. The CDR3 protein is CASSRTMNTGELFF. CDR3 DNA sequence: TGTGCCAGCAGCCGTACCATGAACACCGGGGAGCTGTTTTTT.

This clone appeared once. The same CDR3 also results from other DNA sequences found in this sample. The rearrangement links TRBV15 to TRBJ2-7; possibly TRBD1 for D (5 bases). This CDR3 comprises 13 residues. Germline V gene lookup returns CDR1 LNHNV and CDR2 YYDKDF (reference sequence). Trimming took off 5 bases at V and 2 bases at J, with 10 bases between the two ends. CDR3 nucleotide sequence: TGTGCCACCAGCCCAGGGCGCGCCTACGAGCAGTACTTC. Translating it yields CATSPGRAYEQYF.

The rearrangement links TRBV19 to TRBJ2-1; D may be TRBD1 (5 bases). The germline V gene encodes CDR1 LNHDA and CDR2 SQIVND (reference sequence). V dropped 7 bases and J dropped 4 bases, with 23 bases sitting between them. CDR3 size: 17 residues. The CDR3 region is CASTPWKWGSGYNEQFF. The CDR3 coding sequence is TGTGCCAGTACTCCGTGGAAGTGGGGCTCAGGGTACAATGAGCAGTTCTTC.

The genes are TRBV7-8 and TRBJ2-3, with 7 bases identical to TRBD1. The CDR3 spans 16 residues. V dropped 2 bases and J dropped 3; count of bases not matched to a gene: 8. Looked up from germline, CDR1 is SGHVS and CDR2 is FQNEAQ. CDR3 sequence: CASSLFRDRPTDTQYF. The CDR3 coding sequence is TGTGCCAGCAGCTTATTTCGGGACAGACCGACAGATACGCAGTATTTT.

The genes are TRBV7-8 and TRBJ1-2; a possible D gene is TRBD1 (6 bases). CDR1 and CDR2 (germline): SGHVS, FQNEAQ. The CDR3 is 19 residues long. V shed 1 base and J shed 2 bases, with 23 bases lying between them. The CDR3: CASSLEDSWRRAINYGYTF. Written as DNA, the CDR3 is TGTGCCAGCAGCTTAGAGGACAGCTGGAGGAGAGCGATCAACTATGGCTACACCTTC.

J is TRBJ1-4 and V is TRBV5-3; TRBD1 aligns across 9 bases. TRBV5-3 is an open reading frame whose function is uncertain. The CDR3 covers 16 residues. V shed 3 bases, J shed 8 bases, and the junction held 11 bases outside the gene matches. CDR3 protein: CARSSLDRGQREKLFF. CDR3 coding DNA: TGTGCCAGAAGCTCCCTGGACAGGGGTCAGCGGGAAAAACTGTTTTTT.

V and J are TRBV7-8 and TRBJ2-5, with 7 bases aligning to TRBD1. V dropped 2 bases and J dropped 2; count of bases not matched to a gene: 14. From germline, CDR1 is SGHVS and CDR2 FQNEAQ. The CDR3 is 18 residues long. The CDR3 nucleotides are TGTGCCAGCAGCTTAAATCGGGTTGGAAGGGACAGACAAGAGACCCAGTACTTC. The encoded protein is CASSLNRVGRDRQETQYF.

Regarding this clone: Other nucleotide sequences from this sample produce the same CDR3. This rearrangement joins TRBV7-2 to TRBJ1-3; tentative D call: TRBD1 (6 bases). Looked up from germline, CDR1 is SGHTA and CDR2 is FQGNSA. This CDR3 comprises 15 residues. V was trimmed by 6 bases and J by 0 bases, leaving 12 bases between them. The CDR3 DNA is TGTGCCAGCAGTTTCGACAGGAGCTCTGGAAACACCATATATTTT. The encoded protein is CASSFDRSSGNTIYF.

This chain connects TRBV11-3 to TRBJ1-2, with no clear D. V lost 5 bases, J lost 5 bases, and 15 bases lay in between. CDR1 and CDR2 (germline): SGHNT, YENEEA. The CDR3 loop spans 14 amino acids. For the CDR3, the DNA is TGTGCCAGCAGCCTTCTGAGGCAGTTTTATGGCTACACCTTC. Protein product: CASSLLRQFYGYTF.

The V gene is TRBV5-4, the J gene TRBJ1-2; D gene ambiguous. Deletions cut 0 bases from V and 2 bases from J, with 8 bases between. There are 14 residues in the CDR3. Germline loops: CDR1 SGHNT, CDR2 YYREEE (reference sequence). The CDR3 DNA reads TGTGCCAGCAGCTTGGATTACGGGAACTATGGCTACACCTTC. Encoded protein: CASSLDYGNYGYTF.

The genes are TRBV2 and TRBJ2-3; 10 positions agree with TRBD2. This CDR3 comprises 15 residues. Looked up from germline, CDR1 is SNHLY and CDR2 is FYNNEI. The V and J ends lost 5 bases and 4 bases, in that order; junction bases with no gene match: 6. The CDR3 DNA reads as TGTGCCAGCAGTCTTAGCGGGAGGCCCTCAGATACGCAGTATTTT. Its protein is CASSLSGRPSDTQYF. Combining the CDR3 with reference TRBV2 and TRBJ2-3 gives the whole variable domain EPEVTQTPSHQVTQMGQEVILRCVPISNHLYFYWYRQILGQKVEFLVSFYNNEISEKSEIFDDQFSVERPDGSNFTLKIRSTKLEDSAMYFCASSLSGRPSDTQYFGPGTRLTVL.

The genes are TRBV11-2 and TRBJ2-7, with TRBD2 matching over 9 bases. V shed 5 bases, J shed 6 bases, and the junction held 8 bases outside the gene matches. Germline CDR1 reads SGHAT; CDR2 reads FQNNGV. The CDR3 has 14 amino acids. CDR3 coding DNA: TGTGCCAGCAGCGGTAGCGGGAGTCTCAGCGAGCAGTACTTC. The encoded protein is CASSGSGSLSEQYF.

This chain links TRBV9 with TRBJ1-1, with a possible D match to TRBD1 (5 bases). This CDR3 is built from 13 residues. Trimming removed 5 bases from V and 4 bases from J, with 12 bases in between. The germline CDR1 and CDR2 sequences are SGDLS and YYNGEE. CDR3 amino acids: CASRKAGGTEAFF. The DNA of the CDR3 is TGTGCCAGCAGGAAGGCCGGGGGCACTGAAGCTTTCTTT. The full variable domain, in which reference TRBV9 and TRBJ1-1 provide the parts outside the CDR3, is DSGVTQTPKHLITATGQRVTLRCSPRSGDLSVYWYQQSLDQGLQFLIQYYNGEERAKGNILERFSAQQFPDLHSELNLSSLELGDSALYFCASRKAGGTEAFFGQGTRLTVV.

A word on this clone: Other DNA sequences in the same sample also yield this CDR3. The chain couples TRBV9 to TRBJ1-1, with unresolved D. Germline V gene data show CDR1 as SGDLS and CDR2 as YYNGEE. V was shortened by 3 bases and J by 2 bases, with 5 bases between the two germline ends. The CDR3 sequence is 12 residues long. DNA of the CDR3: TGTGCCAGCAGCGCCAGCAACACTGAAGCTTTCTTT. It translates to CASSASNTEAFF.

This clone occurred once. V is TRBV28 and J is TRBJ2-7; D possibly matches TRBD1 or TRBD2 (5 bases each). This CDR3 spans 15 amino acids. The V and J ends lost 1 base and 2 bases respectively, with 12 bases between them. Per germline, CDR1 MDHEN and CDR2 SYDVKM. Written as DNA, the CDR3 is TGTGCCAGCAGTTTATCCCCGGGACCGACCTACGAGCAGTACTTC. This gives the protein CASSLSPGPTYEQYF.

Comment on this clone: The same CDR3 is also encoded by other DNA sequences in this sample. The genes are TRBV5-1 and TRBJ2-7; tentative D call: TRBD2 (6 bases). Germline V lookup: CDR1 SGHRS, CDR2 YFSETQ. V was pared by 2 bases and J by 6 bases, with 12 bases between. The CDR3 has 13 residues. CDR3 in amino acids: CASSFGGAGEQYF. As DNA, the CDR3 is TGCGCCAGCAGCTTCGGAGGGGCGGGCGAGCAGTACTTC. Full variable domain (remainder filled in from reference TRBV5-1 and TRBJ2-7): KAGVTQTPRYLIKTRGQQVTLSCSPISGHRSVSWYQQTPGQGLQFLFEYFSETQRNKGNFPGRFSGRQFSNSRSEMNVSTLELGDSALYLCASSFGGAGEQYFGPGTRLTVT.

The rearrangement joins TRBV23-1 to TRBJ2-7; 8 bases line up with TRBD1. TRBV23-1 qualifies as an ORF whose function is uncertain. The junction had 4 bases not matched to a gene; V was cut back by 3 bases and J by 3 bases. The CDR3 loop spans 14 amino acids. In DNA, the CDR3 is TGCGCCAGCAGTCACCGACAGGGGTACTACGAGCAGTACTTC. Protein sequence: CASSHRQGYYEQYF.

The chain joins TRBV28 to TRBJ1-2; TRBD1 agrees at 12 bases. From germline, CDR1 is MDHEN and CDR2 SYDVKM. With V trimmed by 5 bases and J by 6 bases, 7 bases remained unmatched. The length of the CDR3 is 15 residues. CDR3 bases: TGTGCCAGCAGTCTGTGGGACAGGGGGCAGAATGGCTACACCTTC. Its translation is CASSLWDRGQNGYTF.

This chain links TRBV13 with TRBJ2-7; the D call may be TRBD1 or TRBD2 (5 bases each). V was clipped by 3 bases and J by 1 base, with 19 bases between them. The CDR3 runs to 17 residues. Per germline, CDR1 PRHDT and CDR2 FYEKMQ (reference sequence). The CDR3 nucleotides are TGTGCCAGCAGCTTGCTATCAGGGACGGAAGGGTCCTACGAGCAGTACTTC. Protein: CASSLLSGTEGSYEQYF.

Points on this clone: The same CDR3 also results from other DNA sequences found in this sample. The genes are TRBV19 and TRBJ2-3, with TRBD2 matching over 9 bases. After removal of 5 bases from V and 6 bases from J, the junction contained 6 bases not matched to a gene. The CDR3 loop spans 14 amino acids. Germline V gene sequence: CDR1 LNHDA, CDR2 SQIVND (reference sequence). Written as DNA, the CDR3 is TGTGCCAGTAGTTGGGGACTAGCCGGCGATACGCAGTATTTT. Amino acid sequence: CASSWGLAGDTQYF.

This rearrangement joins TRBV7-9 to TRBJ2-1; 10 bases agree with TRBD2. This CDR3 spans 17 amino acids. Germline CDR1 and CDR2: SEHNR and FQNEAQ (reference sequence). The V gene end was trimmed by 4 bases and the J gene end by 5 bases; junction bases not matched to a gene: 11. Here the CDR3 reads CASSSPSGRFYNNEQFF. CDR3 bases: TGTGCCAGCAGCTCACCTAGCGGGAGATTTTACAACAATGAGCAGTTCTTC.

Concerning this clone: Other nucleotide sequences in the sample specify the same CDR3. The CDR3 coding sequence is TGTGCCAGCAGTTACGGAAGCTCCTACAATGAGCAGTTCTTC. This codes for CASSYGSSYNEQFF. This chain uses TRBV27 with TRBJ2-1; D gene unclear. The CDR3 contains 14 residues. V lost 4 bases and J 0 bases, leaving 7 bases between the germline ends. The germline V gene encodes CDR1 MNHEY and CDR2 SMNVEV (reference sequence).

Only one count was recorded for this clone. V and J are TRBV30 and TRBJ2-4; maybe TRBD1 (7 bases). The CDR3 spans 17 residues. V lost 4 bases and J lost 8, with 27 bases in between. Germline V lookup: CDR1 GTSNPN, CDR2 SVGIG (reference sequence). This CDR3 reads CAWTGAEGGEGWDIQYF. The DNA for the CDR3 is TGTGCCTGGACGGGGGCCGAAGGGGGCGAGGGATGGGACATTCAGTACTTC.

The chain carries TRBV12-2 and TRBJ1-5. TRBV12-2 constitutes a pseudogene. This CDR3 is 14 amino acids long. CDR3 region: CASRPPWVCQPQHF. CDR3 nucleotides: TGTGCAAGTCGCCCCCCTTGGGTATGTCAGCCCCAGCATTTT.

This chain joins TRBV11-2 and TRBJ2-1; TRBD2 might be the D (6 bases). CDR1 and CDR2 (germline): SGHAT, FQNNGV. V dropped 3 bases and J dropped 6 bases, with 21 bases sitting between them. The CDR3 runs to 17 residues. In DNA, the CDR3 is TGTGCCAGCAGCTTCCTCTACCGGGCCTCCGGGGGCAATGAGCAGTTCTTC. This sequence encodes CASSFLYRASGGNEQFF.

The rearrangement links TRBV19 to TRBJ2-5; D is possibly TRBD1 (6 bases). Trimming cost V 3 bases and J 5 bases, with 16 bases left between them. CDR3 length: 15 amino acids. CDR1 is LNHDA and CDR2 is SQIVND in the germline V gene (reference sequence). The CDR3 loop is CASSIGPRGRETQYF. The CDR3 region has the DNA TGTGCCAGTAGTATTGGGCCCAGGGGTCGGGAGACCCAGTACTTC.

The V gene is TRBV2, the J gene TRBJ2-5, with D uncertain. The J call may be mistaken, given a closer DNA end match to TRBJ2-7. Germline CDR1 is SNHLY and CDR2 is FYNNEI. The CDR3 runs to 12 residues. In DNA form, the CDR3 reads TGTGCCAGCAGTGAACAGGTAGACGAGCAGTACTTC. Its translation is CASSEQVDEQYF.